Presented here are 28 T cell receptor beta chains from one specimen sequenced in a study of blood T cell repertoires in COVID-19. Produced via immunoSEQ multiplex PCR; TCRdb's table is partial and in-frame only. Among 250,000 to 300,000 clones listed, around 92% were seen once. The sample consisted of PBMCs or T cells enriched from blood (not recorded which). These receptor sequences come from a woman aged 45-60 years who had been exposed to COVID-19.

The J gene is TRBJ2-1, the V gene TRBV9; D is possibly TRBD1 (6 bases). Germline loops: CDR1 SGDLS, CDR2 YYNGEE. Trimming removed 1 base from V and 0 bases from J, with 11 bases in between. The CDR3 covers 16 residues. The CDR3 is CASSVLGGSSYNEQFF. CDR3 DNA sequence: TGTGCCAGCAGCGTACTAGGGGGTAGCTCCTACAATGAGCAGTTCTTC. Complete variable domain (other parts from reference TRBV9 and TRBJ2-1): DSGVTQTPKHLITATGQRVTLRCSPRSGDLSVYWYQQSLDQGLQFLIQYYNGEERAKGNILERFSAQQFPDLHSELNLSSLELGDSALYFCASSVLGGSSYNEQFFGPGTRLTVL.

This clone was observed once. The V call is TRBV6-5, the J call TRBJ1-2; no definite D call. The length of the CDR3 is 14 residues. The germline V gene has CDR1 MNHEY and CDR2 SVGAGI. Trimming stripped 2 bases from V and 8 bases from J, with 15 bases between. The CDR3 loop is CASSYPTRNNGYTF. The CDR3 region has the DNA TGTGCCAGCAGTTACCCGACTCGGAATAACGGCTACACCTTC.

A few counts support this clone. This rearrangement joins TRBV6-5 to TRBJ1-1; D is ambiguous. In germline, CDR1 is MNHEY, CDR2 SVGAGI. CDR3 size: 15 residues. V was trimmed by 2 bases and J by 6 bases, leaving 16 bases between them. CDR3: CASSYRSGRSAEAFF. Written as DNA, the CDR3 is TGTGCCAGCAGTTACAGATCAGGAAGATCGGCTGAAGCTTTCTTT.

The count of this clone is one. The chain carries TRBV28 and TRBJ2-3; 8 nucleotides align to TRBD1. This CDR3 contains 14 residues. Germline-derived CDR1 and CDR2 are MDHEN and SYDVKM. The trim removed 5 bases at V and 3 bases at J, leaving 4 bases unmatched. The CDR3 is CASSLRGQTDTQYF. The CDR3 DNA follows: TGTGCCAGCAGTCTCAGGGGGCAGACAGATACGCAGTATTTT.

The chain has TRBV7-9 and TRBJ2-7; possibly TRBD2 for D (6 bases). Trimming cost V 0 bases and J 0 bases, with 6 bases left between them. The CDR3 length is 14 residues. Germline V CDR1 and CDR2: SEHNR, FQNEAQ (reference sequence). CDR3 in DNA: TGTGCCAGCAGCTTAGCGGGGGGCTCCTACGAGCAGTACTTC. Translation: CASSLAGGSYEQYF.

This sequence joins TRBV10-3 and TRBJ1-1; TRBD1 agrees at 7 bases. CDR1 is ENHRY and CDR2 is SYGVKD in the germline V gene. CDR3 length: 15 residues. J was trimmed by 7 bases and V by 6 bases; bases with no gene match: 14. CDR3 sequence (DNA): TGTGCCATCAGGGGATGGGACAGACCTGGTGGTGAAGCTTTCTTT. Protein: CAIRGWDRPGGEAFF.

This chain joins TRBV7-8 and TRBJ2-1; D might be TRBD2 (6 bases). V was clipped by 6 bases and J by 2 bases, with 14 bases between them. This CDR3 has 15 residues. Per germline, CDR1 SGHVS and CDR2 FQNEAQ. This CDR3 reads CASRPAGSAYNEQFF. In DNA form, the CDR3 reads TGTGCCAGCAGACCCGCGGGGTCCGCCTACAATGAGCAGTTCTTC.

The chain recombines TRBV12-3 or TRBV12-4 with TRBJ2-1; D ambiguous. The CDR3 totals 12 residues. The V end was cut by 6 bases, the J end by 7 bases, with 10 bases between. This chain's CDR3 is CASSLTQNEQFF. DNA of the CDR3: TGTGCCAGCAGCCTCACACAAAATGAGCAGTTCTTC.

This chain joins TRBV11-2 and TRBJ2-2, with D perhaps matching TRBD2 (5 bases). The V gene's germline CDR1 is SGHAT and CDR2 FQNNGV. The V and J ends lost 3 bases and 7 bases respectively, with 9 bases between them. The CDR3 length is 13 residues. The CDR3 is CASSFSGSGELFF. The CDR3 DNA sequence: TGTGCCAGCAGCTTTTCTGGGAGCGGGGAGCTGTTTTTT.

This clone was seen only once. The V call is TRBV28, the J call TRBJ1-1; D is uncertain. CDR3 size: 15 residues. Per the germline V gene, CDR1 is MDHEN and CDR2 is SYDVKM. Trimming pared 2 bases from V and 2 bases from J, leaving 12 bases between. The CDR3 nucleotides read TGTGCCAGCAGTTTAGATTTGGGCAGCAACACTGAAGCTTTCTTT. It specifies CASSLDLGSNTEAFF. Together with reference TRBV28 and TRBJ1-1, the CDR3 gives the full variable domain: DVKVTQSSRYLVKRTGEKVFLECVQDMDHENMFWYRQDPGLGLRLIYFSYDVKMKEKGDIPEGYSVSREKKERFSLILESASTNQTSMYLCASSLDLGSNTEAFFGQGTRLTVV.

The CDR3, as DNA: TGTGCCAGCAGCCCGCGGGACTCTCCTGATTCACCCCTCCACTTT. Amino acid sequence: CASSPRDSPDSPLHF. This sequence joins TRBV7-9 and TRBJ1-6; D is possibly TRBD1 (5 bases). V was trimmed by 5 bases and J by 8 bases, leaving 16 bases between them. The CDR3 loop spans 15 amino acids. In germline, CDR1 is SEHNR, CDR2 FQNEAQ (reference sequence). Drawing the rest from reference TRBV7-9 and TRBJ1-6, the complete variable domain is DTGVSQNPRHKITKRGQNVTFRCDPISEHNRLYWYRQTLGQGPEFLTYFQNEAQLEKSRLLSDRFSAERPKGSFSTLEIQRTEQGDSAMYLCASSPRDSPDSPLHFGNGTRLTVT.

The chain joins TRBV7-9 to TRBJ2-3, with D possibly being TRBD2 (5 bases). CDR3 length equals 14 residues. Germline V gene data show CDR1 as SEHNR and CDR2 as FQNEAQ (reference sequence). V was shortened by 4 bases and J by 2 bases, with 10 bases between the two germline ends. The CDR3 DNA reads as TGTGCCAGCAGCTCGGGGATTAACACAGATACGCAGTATTTT. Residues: CASSSGINTDTQYF.

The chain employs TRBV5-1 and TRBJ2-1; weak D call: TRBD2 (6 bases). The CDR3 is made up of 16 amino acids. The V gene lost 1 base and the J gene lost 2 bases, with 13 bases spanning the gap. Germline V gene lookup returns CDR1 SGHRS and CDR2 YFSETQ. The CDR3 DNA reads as TGCGCCAGCAGCTTGACTACGGGGGTCCCCTACAATGAGCAGTTCTTC. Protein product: CASSLTTGVPYNEQFF.

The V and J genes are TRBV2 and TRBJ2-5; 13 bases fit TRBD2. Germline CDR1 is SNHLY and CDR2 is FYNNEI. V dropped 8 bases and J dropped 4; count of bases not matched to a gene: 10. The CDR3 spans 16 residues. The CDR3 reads CASRRTSGGGAETQYF. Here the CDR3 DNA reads TGTGCCAGCCGCAGGACTAGCGGGGGCGGTGCAGAGACCCAGTACTTC. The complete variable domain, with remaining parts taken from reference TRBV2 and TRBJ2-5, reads EPEVTQTPSHQVTQMGQEVILRCVPISNHLYFYWYRQILGQKVEFLVSFYNNEISEKSEIFDDQFSVERPDGSNFTLKIRSTKLEDSAMYFCASRRTSGGGAETQYFGPGTRLLVL.

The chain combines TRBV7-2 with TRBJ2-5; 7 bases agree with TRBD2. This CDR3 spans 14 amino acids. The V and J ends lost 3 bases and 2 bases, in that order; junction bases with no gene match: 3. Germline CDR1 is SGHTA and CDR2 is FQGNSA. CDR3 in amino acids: CASSFAGVQETQYF. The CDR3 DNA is TGTGCCAGCAGCTTTGCGGGAGTACAAGAGACCCAGTACTTC.

The CDR3 coding sequence is TGTGCCAGTAGTATGGAAACCGGGACAGTACGGTCGGCACCCTATGGCTACACCTTC. Translated, it gives CASSMETGTVRSAPYGYTF. The chain is built from TRBV19 and TRBJ1-2; TRBD1 aligns across 7 bases. Germline trimming cut 3 bases from V and 4 bases from J; bases unmatched to any gene: 20. This CDR3 comprises 19 residues. CDR1 LNHDA and CDR2 SQIVND come from the germline V gene (reference sequence).

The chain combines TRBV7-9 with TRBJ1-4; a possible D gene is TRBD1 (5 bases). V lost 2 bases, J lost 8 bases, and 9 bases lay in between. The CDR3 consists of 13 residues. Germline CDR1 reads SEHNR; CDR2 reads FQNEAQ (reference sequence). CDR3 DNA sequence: TGTGCCAGCAGCTTATCAGGGTACGAAAAACTGTTTTTT. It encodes CASSLSGYEKLFF.

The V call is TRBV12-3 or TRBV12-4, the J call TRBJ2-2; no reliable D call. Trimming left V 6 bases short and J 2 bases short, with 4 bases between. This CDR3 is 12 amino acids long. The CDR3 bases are TGTGCCAGCAGACAAAACACCGGGGAGCTGTTTTTT. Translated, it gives CASRQNTGELFF.

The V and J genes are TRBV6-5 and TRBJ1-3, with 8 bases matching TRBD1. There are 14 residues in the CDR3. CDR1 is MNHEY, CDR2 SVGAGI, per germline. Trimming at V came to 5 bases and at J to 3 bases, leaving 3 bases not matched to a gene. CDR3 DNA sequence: TGTGCCAGCAGTCGGACAGGGAGTGGAAACACCATATATTTT. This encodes CASSRTGSGNTIYF.

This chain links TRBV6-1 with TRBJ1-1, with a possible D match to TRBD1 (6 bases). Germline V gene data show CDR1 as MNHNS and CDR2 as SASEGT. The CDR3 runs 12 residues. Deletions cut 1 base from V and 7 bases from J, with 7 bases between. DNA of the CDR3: TGTGCCAGCAGTGAAGGGGGGCTTGAAGCTTTCTTT. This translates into CASSEGGLEAFF.

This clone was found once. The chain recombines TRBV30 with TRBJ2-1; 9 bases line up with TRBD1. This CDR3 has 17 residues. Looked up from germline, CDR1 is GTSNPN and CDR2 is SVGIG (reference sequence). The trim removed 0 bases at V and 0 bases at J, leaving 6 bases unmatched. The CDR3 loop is CAWSVPRTGDSYNEQFF. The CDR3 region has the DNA TGTGCCTGGAGTGTACCAAGGACAGGGGACTCCTACAATGAGCAGTTCTTC.

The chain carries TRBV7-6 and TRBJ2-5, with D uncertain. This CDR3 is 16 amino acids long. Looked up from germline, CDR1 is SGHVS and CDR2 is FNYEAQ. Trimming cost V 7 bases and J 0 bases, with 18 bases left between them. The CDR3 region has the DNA TGTGCCAGCACCGAAAGAGAGGTTGTGTACCAAGAGACCCAGTACTTC. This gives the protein CASTEREVVYQETQYF.

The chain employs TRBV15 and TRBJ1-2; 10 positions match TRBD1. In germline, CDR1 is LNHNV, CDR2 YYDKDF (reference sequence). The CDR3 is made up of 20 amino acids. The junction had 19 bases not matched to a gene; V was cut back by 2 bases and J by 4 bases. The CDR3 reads CATSRHKLPGQGKSGYGYTF. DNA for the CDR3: TGTGCCACCAGCAGACACAAATTACCGGGACAGGGGAAGAGTGGCTATGGCTACACCTTC.

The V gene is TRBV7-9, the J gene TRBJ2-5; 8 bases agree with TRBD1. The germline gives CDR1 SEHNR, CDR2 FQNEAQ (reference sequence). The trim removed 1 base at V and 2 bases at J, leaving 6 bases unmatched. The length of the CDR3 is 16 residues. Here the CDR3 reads CASSLGRQGTQETQYF. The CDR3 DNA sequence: TGTGCCAGCAGCTTAGGAAGACAGGGGACACAAGAGACCCAGTACTTC.

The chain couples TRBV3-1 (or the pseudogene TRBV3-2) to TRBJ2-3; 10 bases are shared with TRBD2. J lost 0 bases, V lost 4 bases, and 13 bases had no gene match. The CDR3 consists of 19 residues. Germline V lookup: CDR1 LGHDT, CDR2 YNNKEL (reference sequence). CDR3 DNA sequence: TGTGCCAGCAGCCGCAGTCCCCTAGCGGGGGCGGGGAGCACAGATACGCAGTATTTT. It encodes CASSRSPLAGAGSTDTQYF.

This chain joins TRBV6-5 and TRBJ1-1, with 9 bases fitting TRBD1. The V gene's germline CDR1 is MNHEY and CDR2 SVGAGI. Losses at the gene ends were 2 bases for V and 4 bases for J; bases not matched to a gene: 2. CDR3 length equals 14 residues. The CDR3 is CASSYDRGSTEAFF. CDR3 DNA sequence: TGTGCCAGCAGTTACGACAGGGGGAGCACTGAAGCTTTCTTT.

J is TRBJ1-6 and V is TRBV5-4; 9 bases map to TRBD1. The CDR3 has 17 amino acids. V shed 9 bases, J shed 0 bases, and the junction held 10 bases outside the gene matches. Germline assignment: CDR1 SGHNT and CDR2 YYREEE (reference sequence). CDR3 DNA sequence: TGTGCCAAGTGGGGGGACAGGGAGTTCTCCTATAATTCACCCCTCCACTTT. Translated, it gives CAKWGDREFSYNSPLHF.

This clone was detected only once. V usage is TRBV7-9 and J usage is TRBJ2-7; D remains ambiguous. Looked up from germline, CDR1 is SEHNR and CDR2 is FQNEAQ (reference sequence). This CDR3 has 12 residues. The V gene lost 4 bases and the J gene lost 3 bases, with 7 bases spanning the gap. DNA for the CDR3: TGTGCCAGCAGCTCACTACACTACGAGCAGTACTTC. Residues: CASSSLHYEQYF.